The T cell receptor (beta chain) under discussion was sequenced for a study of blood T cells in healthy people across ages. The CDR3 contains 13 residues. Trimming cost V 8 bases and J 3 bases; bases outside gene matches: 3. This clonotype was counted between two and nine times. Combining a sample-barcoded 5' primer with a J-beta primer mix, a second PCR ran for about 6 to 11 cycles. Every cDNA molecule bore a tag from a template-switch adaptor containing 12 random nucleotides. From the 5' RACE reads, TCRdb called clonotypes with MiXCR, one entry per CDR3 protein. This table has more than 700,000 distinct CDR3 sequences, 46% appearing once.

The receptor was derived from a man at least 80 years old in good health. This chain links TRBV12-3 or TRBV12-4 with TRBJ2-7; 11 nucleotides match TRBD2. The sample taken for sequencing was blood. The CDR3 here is CASGLAGFYEQYF. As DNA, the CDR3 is TGTGCCAGCGGACTAGCGGGTTTCTACGAGCAGTACTTC.